Below are 5 T cell receptor beta chains sequenced from a single sample in a study of CD8 T cells in ankylosing spondylitis. One entry per CDR3 protein, called by TCRdb with MiXCR from the 5' RACE reads. Of 200,000 to 300,000 distinct CDR3 sequences listed, around 11% are singletons. Source material: blood, either unsorted or a sorted T cell fraction (not recorded which). All receptors derive from a male donor with ankylosing spondylitis or in good health (not recorded which).

This chain links TRBV6-1 with TRBJ2-7, with 9 nucleotides matching TRBD2. Germline V gene lookup returns CDR1 MNHNS and CDR2 SASEGT. The CDR3 consists of 15 residues. V shed 3 bases and J 0 bases; nucleotides not matched to a gene: 3. The CDR3 DNA reads TGTGCCAGCAGTGATGAAGCGGGGGGCTCCTACGAGCAGTACTTC. Translating gives CASSDEAGGSYEQYF.

This clonotype was seen many times. The V call is TRBV20-1, the J call TRBJ1-1; possible D gene TRBD1, 5 bases. Germline V CDR1 and CDR2: DFQATT, SNEGSKA (reference sequence). V dropped 0 bases and J dropped 4 bases, with 15 bases sitting between them. This CDR3 comprises 15 residues. The CDR3: CSARDVSRAGTEAFF. CDR3 coding DNA: TGCAGTGCTAGAGATGTAAGCAGGGCCGGCACTGAAGCTTTCTTT.

This clonotype was seen a few times. The genes are TRBV20-1 and TRBJ1-4; D call uncertain. V lost 8 bases and J 7 bases, leaving 17 bases between the germline ends. Germline CDR1 DFQATT, CDR2 SNEGSKA (reference sequence). This CDR3 region has 13 residues. The CDR3 reads CSTELQDFEKLFF. DNA for the CDR3: TGCAGTACAGAGCTTCAGGACTTTGAAAAACTGTTTTTT.

V and J are TRBV23-1 and TRBJ1-3; D is possibly TRBD1 (5 bases). Being an ORF, TRBV23-1 has a function that is uncertain. CDR3 size: 15 residues. V lost 11 bases and J 1 base, leaving 18 bases between the germline ends. The DNA of the CDR3 is TGCGCCGCCCCGGGGGGAGATCAGTCTGGAAACACCATATATTTT. Its translation is CAAPGGDQSGNTIYF.

This chain connects TRBV2 to TRBJ2-1; 8 bases are shared with TRBD1. The CDR3 extends over 14 amino acids. J was trimmed by 5 bases and V by 6 bases; bases with no gene match: 6. Germline V gene lookup returns CDR1 SNHLY and CDR2 FYNNEI. CDR3 residues: CASRWDRQDNEQFF. The CDR3 DNA follows: TGTGCCAGCAGGTGGGACAGGCAGGACAATGAGCAGTTCTTC. Full variable domain (rest looked up from reference TRBV2 and TRBJ2-1): EPEVTQTPSHQVTQMGQEVILRCVPISNHLYFYWYRQILGQKVEFLVSFYNNEISEKSEIFDDQFSVERPDGSNFTLKIRSTKLEDSAMYFCASRWDRQDNEQFFGPGTRLTVL.